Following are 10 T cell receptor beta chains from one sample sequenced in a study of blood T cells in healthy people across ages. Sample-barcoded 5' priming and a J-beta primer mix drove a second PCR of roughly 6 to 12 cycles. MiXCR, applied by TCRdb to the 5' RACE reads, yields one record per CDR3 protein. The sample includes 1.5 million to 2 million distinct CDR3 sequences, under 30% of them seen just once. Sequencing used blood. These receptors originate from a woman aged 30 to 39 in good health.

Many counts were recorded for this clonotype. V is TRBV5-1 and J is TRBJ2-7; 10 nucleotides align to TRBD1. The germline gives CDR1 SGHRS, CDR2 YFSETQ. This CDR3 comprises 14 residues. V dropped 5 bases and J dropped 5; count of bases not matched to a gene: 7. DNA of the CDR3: TGCGCCAGCAGGGGACAGGGGAAGATCAACGAGCAGTACTTC. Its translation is CASRGQGKINEQYF.

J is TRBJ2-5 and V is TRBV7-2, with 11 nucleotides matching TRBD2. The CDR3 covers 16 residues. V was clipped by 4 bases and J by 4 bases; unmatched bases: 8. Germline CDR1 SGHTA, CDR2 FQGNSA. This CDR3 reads CASSSVSGRATETQYF. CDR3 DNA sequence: TGTGCCAGCAGCTCCGTTAGCGGGAGGGCCACAGAGACCCAGTACTTC.

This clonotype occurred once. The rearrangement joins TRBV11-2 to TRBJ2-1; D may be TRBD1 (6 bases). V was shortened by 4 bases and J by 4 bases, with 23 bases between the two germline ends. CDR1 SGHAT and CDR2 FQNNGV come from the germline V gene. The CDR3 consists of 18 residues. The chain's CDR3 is CASSSRTTGTPGYNEQFF. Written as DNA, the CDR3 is TGTGCCAGCAGCTCAAGAACCACCGGGACACCGGGATACAATGAGCAGTTCTTC.

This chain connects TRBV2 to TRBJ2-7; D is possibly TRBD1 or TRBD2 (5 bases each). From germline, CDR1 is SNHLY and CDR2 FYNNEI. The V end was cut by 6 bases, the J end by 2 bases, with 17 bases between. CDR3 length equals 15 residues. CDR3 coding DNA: TGTGCCAGCAGCAGACCCGGGACGGCAACCTACGAGCAGTACTTC. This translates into CASSRPGTATYEQYF.

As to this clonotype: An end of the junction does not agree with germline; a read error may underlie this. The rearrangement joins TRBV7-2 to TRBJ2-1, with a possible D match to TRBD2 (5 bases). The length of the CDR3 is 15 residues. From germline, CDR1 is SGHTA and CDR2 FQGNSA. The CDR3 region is CASSPKAVSYNEEFF. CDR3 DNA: TGTGCCAGCAGCCCTAAAGCGGTCTCCTACAATGAGGAGTTCTTC.

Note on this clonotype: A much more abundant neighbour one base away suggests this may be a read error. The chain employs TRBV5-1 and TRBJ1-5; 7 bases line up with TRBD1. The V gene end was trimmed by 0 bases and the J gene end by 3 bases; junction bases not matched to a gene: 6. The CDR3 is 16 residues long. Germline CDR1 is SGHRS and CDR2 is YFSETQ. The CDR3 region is CASSLAPQGDNQPQHF. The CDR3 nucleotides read TGCGCCAGCAGCTTGGCGCCCCAGGGGGACAATCAGCCCCAGCATTTT.

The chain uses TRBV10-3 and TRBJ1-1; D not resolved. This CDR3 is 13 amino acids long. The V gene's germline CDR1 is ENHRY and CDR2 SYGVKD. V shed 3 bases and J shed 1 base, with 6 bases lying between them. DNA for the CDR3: TGTGCCATCAGTGACAGCAAGAACACTGAAGCTTTCTTT. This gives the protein CAISDSKNTEAFF.

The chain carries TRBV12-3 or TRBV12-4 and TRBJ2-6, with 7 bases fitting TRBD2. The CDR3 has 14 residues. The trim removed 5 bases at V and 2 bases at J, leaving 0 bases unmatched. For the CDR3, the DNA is TGTGCCAGCAGTACTAGCGCTGGGGCCAACGTCCTGACTTTC. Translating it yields CASSTSAGANVLTF.

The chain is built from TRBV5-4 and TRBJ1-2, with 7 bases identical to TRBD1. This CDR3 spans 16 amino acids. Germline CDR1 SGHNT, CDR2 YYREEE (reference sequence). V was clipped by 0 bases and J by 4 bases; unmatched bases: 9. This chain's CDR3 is CASSLAPDRSVYGYTF. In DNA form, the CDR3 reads TGTGCCAGCAGCTTGGCCCCGGACAGGTCAGTCTATGGCTACACCTTC. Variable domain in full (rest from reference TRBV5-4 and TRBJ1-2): ETGVTQSPTHLIKTRGQQVTLRCSSQSGHNTVSWYQQALGQGPQFIFQYYREEENGRGNFPPRFSGLQFPNYSSELNVNALELDDSALYLCASSLAPDRSVYGYTFGSGTRLTVV.

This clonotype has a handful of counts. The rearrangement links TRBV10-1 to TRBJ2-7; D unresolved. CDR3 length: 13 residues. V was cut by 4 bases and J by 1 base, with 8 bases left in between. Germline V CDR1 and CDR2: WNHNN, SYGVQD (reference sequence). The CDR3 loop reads CASSASESYEQYF. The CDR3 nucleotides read TGCGCCAGCAGTGCGAGCGAGTCCTACGAGCAGTACTTC.